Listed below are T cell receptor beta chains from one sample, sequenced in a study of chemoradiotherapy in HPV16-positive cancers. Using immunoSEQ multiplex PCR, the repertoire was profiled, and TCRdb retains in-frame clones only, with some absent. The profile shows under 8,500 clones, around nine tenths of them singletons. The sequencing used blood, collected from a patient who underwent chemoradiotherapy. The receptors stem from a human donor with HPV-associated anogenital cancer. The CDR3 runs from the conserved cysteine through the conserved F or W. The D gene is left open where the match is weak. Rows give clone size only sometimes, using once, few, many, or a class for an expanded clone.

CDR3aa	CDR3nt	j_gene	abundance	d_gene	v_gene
CASSLGASGSYEQYF	TGTGCCAGCAGCTTAGGGGCTAGCGGATCCTACGAGCAGTACTTC	TRBJ2-7	-	TRBD2	TRBV7-6
CASTIYTMSTNEKLFF	TGTGCCAGCACCATCTATACGATGTCCACTAATGAAAAACTGTTTTTT	TRBJ1-4	-	-	TRBV5-5
CASSILTSGVGDTQYF	TGTGCCAGTAGTATCCTGACTAGCGGGGTTGGAGATACGCAGTATTTT	TRBJ2-3	-	TRBD2	TRBV19
CASSSAAGGTGELFF	TGTGCCAGCAGCTCCGCAGCGGGCGGGACCGGGGAGCTGTTTTTT	TRBJ2-2	once	-	TRBV11-3
CASSPQGTFFTGELFF	TGTGCCAGCAGCCCCCAAGGGACATTCTTTACCGGGGAGCTGTTTTTT	TRBJ2-2	-	-	TRBV9
CASTDGLYSTDTQYF	TGTGCCAGTACTGATGGACTATATAGCACAGATACGCAGTATTTT	TRBJ2-3	-	-	TRBV19
CASSVTSTSSGGWADTQYF	TGTGCCAGCAGCGTTACCAGCACTTCTAGCGGGGGGTGGGCAGATACGCAGTATTTT	TRBJ2-3	-	TRBD2	TRBV9
CASSLTVPNEKLFF	TGTGCCAGCAGCTTGACGGTACCAAATGAAAAACTGTTTTTT	TRBJ1-4	few	-	TRBV7-9
CASSVADTIYF	TGTGCCAGCAGTGTAGCAGACACCATATATTTT	TRBJ1-3	-	-	TRBV2
CASSVSFGDTDTQYF	TGTGCCAGCAGCGTCTCATTCGGAGACACAGATACGCAGTATTTT	TRBJ2-3	once	-	TRBV6-4
CASSSGPSSYEQYF	TGTGCCAGCAGCTCCGGGCCTAGCTCCTACGAGCAGTACTTC	TRBJ2-7	-	-	TRBV7-2
CASSYSADQRTQYF	TGTGCCAGCAGTTACTCAGCCGACCAGAGGACCCAGTACTTC	TRBJ2-5	-	-	TRBV6-5
CSVEEGRGGYTF	TGCAGCGTTGAAGAAGGAAGGGGAGGCTACACCTTC	TRBJ1-2	-	-	TRBV29-1
CAWTHARRPSGSYNEQFF	TGTGCCTGGACCCATGCGAGGAGGCCCTCAGGCTCCTACAATGAGCAGTTCTTC	TRBJ2-1	once	-	TRBV30
CASSLTSGRLIEQYF	TGTGCCAGCAGTCTCACTAGCGGACGACTGATCGAGCAGTACTTC	TRBJ2-7	-	TRBD2	TRBV7-9